What follows are 5 T cell receptor beta chains derived from one specimen sequenced in a study of CD4 and CD8 cells across lung adenocarcinoma regions. TCRdb reprocessed the PCR reads via MiXCR and lists one record per CDR3 protein. The data contain some 20,000 distinct CDR3 sequences, roughly 50% of them singletons. Specimen: CD4+ T cells from the margin of a lung tumor. Source of these receptors: a male donor with lung adenocarcinoma. The CD4 and CD8 labels of this study may be unreliable.

This chain joins TRBV20-1 and TRBJ1-2; D is perhaps TRBD1 (5 bases). CDR1 DFQATT and CDR2 SNEGSKA come from the germline V gene (reference sequence). The CDR3 contains 16 residues. V was trimmed by 0 bases and J by 6 bases, leaving 20 bases between them. The DNA of the CDR3 is TGCAGTGCTAGAGACTTTTCCGGGACGGAGGAGCATGGCTACACCTTC. As protein: CSARDFSGTEEHGYTF.

This clonotype was counted ten times or more. Possible read error: a much larger clone is one base away. The V gene is TRBV6-1, the J gene TRBJ2-1; tentative D call: TRBD2 (6 bases). The CDR3 totals 15 residues. The V gene's germline CDR1 is MNHNS and CDR2 SASEGT. V lost 4 bases, J lost 10 bases, and 20 bases lay in between. The DNA for the CDR3 is TGTGCCAGCAGTGTCCGTAGCGGCATCTCCTACGAGCAGTTCTTC. Amino acids: CASSVRSGISYEQFF.

In this sample, this clonotype turned up many times. This chain links TRBV6-5 with TRBJ1-4; the D gene is possibly TRBD1 (6 bases). Trimming removed 0 bases from V and 6 bases from J, with 11 bases in between. The germline CDR1 and CDR2 sequences are MNHEY and SVGAGI. This CDR3 has 15 amino acids. The CDR3 sequence: CASSYSQGQYEKLFF. CDR3 DNA: TGTGCCAGCAGTTACTCACAGGGTCAATATGAAAAACTGTTTTTT.

This clonotype has at least ten counts. The chain joins TRBV6-5 to TRBJ2-7; 10 bases map to TRBD2. V lost 4 bases and J lost 3; bases outside the gene matches: 12. Looked up from germline, CDR1 is MNHEY and CDR2 is SVGAGI. CDR3 length: 17 residues. The CDR3, as DNA: TGTGCCAGCAGTTTCTCGAAAGGACTAGCGGATAACTACGAGCAGTACTTC. Amino acids: CASSFSKGLADNYEQYF.

The chain employs TRBV11-2 and TRBJ2-3, with TRBD2 identical over 10 bases. CDR1 is SGHAT, CDR2 FQNNGV, per germline. After removal of 5 bases from V and 0 bases from J, the junction contained 2 bases not matched to a gene. The CDR3 runs to 15 residues. The CDR3 sequence: CASSPGLASTDTQYF. DNA of the CDR3: TGTGCCAGCAGCCCGGGACTAGCGAGCACAGATACGCAGTATTTT.